Shown below are 9 T cell receptor beta chains from a single sample sequenced in a study of identical twins. From the 5' RACE reads, TCRdb called clonotypes with MiXCR, one entry per CDR3 protein. The repertoire holds 300,000 to 400,000 distinct CDR3 sequences, with 12% as singletons. This same sample was also part of a study on yellow fever vaccine responses in identical twins.

The specimen was CD8+ T cells sorted from blood. These receptors came from a woman younger than 30 in good health.

This clonotype came up a few times. The chain employs TRBV28 and TRBJ2-3, with 12 positions matching TRBD2. The CDR3 runs 18 residues. CDR1 and CDR2 (germline): MDHEN, SYDVKM. After removal of 3 bases from V and 3 bases from J, the junction contained 10 bases not matched to a gene. The CDR3, as DNA: TGTGCCAGCAGTTTTCCCAGACTAGCGGGGGTGGGGACAGATACGCAGTATTTT. As protein: CASSFPRLAGVGTDTQYF.

This clonotype was seen only a few times. The chain joins TRBV7-6 to TRBJ2-1; D gene ambiguous. V lost 1 base, J lost 5 bases, and 12 bases lay in between. This CDR3 region has 15 residues. Per the germline V gene, CDR1 is SGHVS and CDR2 is FNYEAQ. DNA of the CDR3: TGTGCCAGCAGCTTAGTTACTGGTACCCACAATGAGCAGTTCTTC. Encoded protein: CASSLVTGTHNEQFF.

The chain recombines TRBV10-3 with TRBJ2-1; TRBD2 agrees at 15 bases. The germline V gene has CDR1 ENHRY and CDR2 SYGVKD. CDR3 length: 19 residues. The V gene end was trimmed by 0 bases and the J gene end by 7 bases; junction bases not matched to a gene: 10. Here the CDR3 reads CAISESSRTSGGANNEQFF. The CDR3 nucleotides read TGTGCCATCAGTGAGTCGTCACGGACTAGCGGGGGGGCCAATAATGAGCAGTTCTTC.

This clonotype was seen at least ten times. V is TRBV28 and J is TRBJ2-7; D may be TRBD2 (6 bases). The CDR3 covers 13 residues. Germline CDR1 is MDHEN and CDR2 is SYDVKM. V dropped 3 bases and J dropped 3 bases, with 9 bases sitting between them. In DNA form, the CDR3 reads TGTGCCAGCAGTTTTACGGAGGGCTACGAGCAGTACGTC. Translation: CASSFTEGYEQYV.

The J gene is TRBJ2-1, the V gene TRBV25-1; D perhaps matches TRBD1 (5 bases). Germline V gives CDR1 MGHDK, CDR2 SYGVNS. The CDR3 contains 13 residues. Trimming left V 3 bases short and J 4 bases short, with 7 bases between. The CDR3 region has the DNA TGTGCCAGCAGTGAGTCAGGGTACAATGAGCAGTTCTTC. Residues: CASSESGYNEQFF.

The chain links TRBV6-1 to TRBJ2-2; the D gene could be TRBD1 or TRBD2 (5 bases each). The CDR3 totals 16 residues. CDR1 is MNHNS, CDR2 SASEGT, per germline. V lost 0 bases, J lost 4 bases, and 12 bases lay in between. The CDR3 loop reads CASSEALRGLTGELFF. The CDR3 DNA sequence: TGTGCCAGCAGTGAAGCATTGAGGGGTCTCACCGGGGAGCTGTTTTTT.

V usage is TRBV9 and J usage is TRBJ2-7; D call uncertain. CDR3 length: 15 residues. V lost 0 bases to trimming and J lost 3 bases, with 13 bases between them. Per the germline V gene, CDR1 is SGDLS and CDR2 is YYNGEE. CDR3 DNA: TGTGCCAGCAGCGTAGCTGGTCGCCCCGACTACGAGCAGTACTTC. It codes for CASSVAGRPDYEQYF. The full variable domain, in which reference TRBV9 and TRBJ2-7 provide the parts outside the CDR3, is DSGVTQTPKHLITATGQRVTLRCSPRSGDLSVYWYQQSLDQGLQFLIQYYNGEERAKGNILERFSAQQFPDLHSELNLSSLELGDSALYFCASSVAGRPDYEQYFGPGTRLTVT.

The rearrangement uses TRBV27 and TRBJ1-4, with TRBD1 matching over 8 bases. J was trimmed by 4 bases and V by 5 bases; bases with no gene match: 6. This CDR3 has 15 amino acids. Per germline, CDR1 MNHEY and CDR2 SMNVEV (reference sequence). CDR3: CASSAGQAFNEKLFF. For the CDR3, the DNA is TGTGCCAGCAGTGCGGGACAGGCCTTTAATGAAAAACTGTTTTTT.

This clonotype showed up just a few times. The chain couples TRBV20-1 to TRBJ2-2; D is possibly TRBD1 or TRBD2 (6 bases each). Germline V lookup: CDR1 DFQATT, CDR2 SNEGSKA (reference sequence). The CDR3 length is 15 residues. V was shortened by 1 base and J by 4 bases, with 13 bases between the two germline ends. The CDR3, as DNA: TGCAGTGCTAGAGTTGGGGGGCCCGGCACCGGGGAGCTGTTTTTT. Translation gives CSARVGGPGTGELFF.